This is a list of T cell receptor beta chains from one sample in a study of OX40 agonist ivuxolimab in advanced cancers. Generated by immunoSEQ multiplex PCR, the TCRdb table keeps only in-frame clones and is missing some. The table records roughly 70,000 clones, approximately 78% of them present only once. The material sequenced was CD4+ or CD8+ T cells sorted from blood, taken in a trial of the OX40 agonist ivuxolimab. Source of these receptors: an adult with an advanced solid tumor such as melanoma, head and neck, liver or kidney cancer. Each CDR3 is given with its conserved first and last residue. A D gene is named only where the DNA matches it firmly. Size is omitted from some rows. Given values are once, few, many or a class for expanded clones.

clone_size: .
d_call: TRBD1
j_call: TRBJ1-6
v_call: TRBV6-1
cdr3_nt: TGTGCCAGCACCCAGGGGGGGTCGCATTCACCCCTCCACTTT
cdr3_aa: CASTQGGSHSPLHF

clone_size: .
d_call: .
j_call: TRBJ1-1
v_call: TRBV5-1
cdr3_nt: TGCGCCAGCAGCTTGCTATCGAACACTGAAGCTTTCTTT
cdr3_aa: CASSLLSNTEAFF

clone_size: .
d_call: TRBD1
j_call: TRBJ1-1
v_call: TRBV6-5
cdr3_nt: TGTGCCAGCAGCCGGGACAGCAGTAACACTGAAGCTTTCTTT
cdr3_aa: CASSRDSSNTEAFF

clone_size: .
d_call: TRBD2
j_call: TRBJ2-1
v_call: TRBV7-9
cdr3_nt: TGTGCCAGCAGCCCCCCCGGACTAGCGGGTTTCAATGAGCAGTTCTTC
cdr3_aa: CASSPPGLAGFNEQFF

clone_size: once
d_call: TRBD1
j_call: TRBJ2-3
v_call: TRBV28
cdr3_nt: TGTGCCAGCAGTCCAGCCAGGGCCCTACAGGGGGCAAGCACAGATACGCAGTATTTT
cdr3_aa: CASSPARALQGASTDTQYF

clone_size: .
d_call: TRBD1
j_call: TRBJ2-2
v_call: TRBV10-3
cdr3_nt: TGTGCCATCAGCGCAGGGGGTCCCACCGGGGAGCTGTTTTTT
cdr3_aa: CAISAGGPTGELFF

clone_size: .
d_call: .
j_call: TRBJ2-5
v_call: TRBV5-5
cdr3_nt: TGTGCCAGCAGCTTATCAGCCACACGCCAAGAGACCCAGTACTTC
cdr3_aa: CASSLSATRQETQYF

clone_size: few
d_call: TRBD2
j_call: TRBJ2-3
v_call: TRBV6-1
cdr3_nt: TGTGCCAGCAGTGAAGGGAGCGGGATTAGCACAGATACGCAGTATTTT
cdr3_aa: CASSEGSGISTDTQYF

clone_size: .
d_call: TRBD2
j_call: TRBJ2-5
v_call: TRBV27
cdr3_nt: TGTGCCAGCAGTTTATCCTCTGGGCGGGGGGAGACCCAGTACTTC
cdr3_aa: CASSLSSGRGETQYF

clone_size: once
d_call: .
j_call: TRBJ1-6
v_call: TRBV5-1
cdr3_nt: TGCGCCAGCAGCTTCACCCCGGGACGGAGTAATTCACCCCTCCACTTT
cdr3_aa: CASSFTPGRSNSPLHF

clone_size: .
d_call: .
j_call: TRBJ1-2
v_call: TRBV18
cdr3_nt: TGTGCCAGCTCACCAACACGAGGGTATGGCTACACCTTC
cdr3_aa: CASSPTRGYGYTF

clone_size: .
d_call: .
j_call: TRBJ1-3
v_call: TRBV25-1
cdr3_nt: TGTGCCAGCAGTGAATTGGGATTCTCTGGAAACACCATATATTTT
cdr3_aa: CASSELGFSGNTIYF

clone_size: .
d_call: TRBD1
j_call: TRBJ2-2
v_call: TRBV6-1
cdr3_nt: TGTGCCAGCAGTGAAGGCGGGACAGGGGTTATGACCGGGGAGCTGTTTTTT
cdr3_aa: CASSEGGTGVMTGELFF

clone_size: .
d_call: .
j_call: TRBJ2-2
v_call: TRBV6-5
cdr3_nt: TGTGCCAGCAGACGACTCCCTGCCGGGGAGCTGTTTTTT
cdr3_aa: CASRRLPAGELFF

clone_size: .
d_call: TRBD1
j_call: TRBJ1-1
v_call: TRBV19
cdr3_nt: TGTGCCAGTAGGACCGGACAGGGGGCGAACACTGAAGCTTTCTTT
cdr3_aa: CASRTGQGANTEAFF

clone_size: .
d_call: .
j_call: TRBJ1-1
v_call: TRBV28
cdr3_nt: TGTGCCAGCAGTTTTAGGGGAGTGAGCACTGAAGCTTTCTTT
cdr3_aa: CASSFRGVSTEAFF

clone_size: few
d_call: TRBD1
j_call: TRBJ1-4
v_call: TRBV27
cdr3_nt: TGTGCCAGCAGTTCGCGGGACAGGGGGGGAGAAAAACTGTTTTTT
cdr3_aa: CASSSRDRGGEKLFF

clone_size: .
d_call: .
j_call: TRBJ1-5
v_call: TRBV6-1
cdr3_nt: TGTGCCGGAGGAAGGTACCAGCCCCAGCATTTT
cdr3_aa: CAGGRYQPQHF

clone_size: .
d_call: .
j_call: TRBJ1-2
v_call: TRBV29-1
cdr3_nt: TGCAGCGTGGCTCGGAGGGGAACGAACTATGGCTACACCTTC
cdr3_aa: CSVARRGTNYGYTF

clone_size: .
d_call: TRBD1
j_call: TRBJ2-7
v_call: TRBV28
cdr3_nt: TGTGCCAGCAGTTTTGGACAGGCCGGGGACGAGCAGTACTTC
cdr3_aa: CASSFGQAGDEQYF

clone_size: .
d_call: .
j_call: TRBJ2-5
v_call: TRBV18
cdr3_nt: TGTGCCAGCTCACCAACGGTCCAAGAGACCCAGTACTTC
cdr3_aa: CASSPTVQETQYF

clone_size: .
d_call: .
j_call: TRBJ2-4
v_call: TRBV9
cdr3_nt: TGTGCCAGCAGCGTAGGGCAGGGAAACATTCAGTACTTC
cdr3_aa: CASSVGQGNIQYF

clone_size: .
d_call: TRBD1
j_call: TRBJ2-7
v_call: TRBV28
cdr3_nt: TGTGCCAGCAGTCCAAATGACAGGGTACTCTCCTACGAGCAGTACTTC
cdr3_aa: CASSPNDRVLSYEQYF

clone_size: .
d_call: .
j_call: TRBJ1-5
v_call: TRBV5-6
cdr3_nt: TGTGCCAGCAGCCTCCGGGGAGGGGCTGCAAGTCAGCCCCAGCATTTT
cdr3_aa: CASSLRGGAASQPQHF

clone_size: few
d_call: .
j_call: TRBJ2-5
v_call: TRBV28
cdr3_nt: TGTGCCAGCAGTCCCCGCGAGCTCCAAGAGACCCAGTACTTC
cdr3_aa: CASSPRELQETQYF

clone_size: few
d_call: .
j_call: TRBJ1-2
v_call: TRBV5-1
cdr3_nt: TGCGCCAGCAGCTTGGTACGGAGCTATGGCTACACCTTC
cdr3_aa: CASSLVRSYGYTF

clone_size: .
d_call: .
j_call: TRBJ2-1
v_call: TRBV7-2
cdr3_nt: TGTGCCAGCAGCTTAGAGGTGGGAGTAGTCAATGAGCAGTTCTTC
cdr3_aa: CASSLEVGVVNEQFF

clone_size: .
d_call: .
j_call: TRBJ1-1
v_call: TRBV4-1
cdr3_nt: TGCGCCAGCAGCCAAGTTTCGAAGAACACTGAAGCTTTCTTT
cdr3_aa: CASSQVSKNTEAFF

clone_size: few
d_call: .
j_call: TRBJ2-1
v_call: TRBV19
cdr3_nt: TGTGCCAGTAGTTGGAGATACAATGAGCAGTTCTTC
cdr3_aa: CASSWRYNEQFF